This TCR beta chain was sequenced during a study of shared clonotypes between healthy human individuals. Findings and caveats of the study: When compared with the clonotypes that were shared by all four sorted-subset donors, the non-shared clonotypes turned out to have lower generation probabilities. Richness estimates generally favored naive over memory subsets. The study sampled only blood, and tissue repertoires likely differ.

Comment on this clone: Antigen: not known. The same CDR3 also results from other DNA sequences found in this sample.

CDR1 MGHRA and CDR2 YSYEKL come from the germline V gene. Trimming removed 4 bases from V and 3 bases from J; junction bases left unmatched: 3. This CDR3 spans 14 amino acids. CD8 cells regarded as naive lacked CD45RO, were positively chosen for CCR7, and omitted terminally differentiated effector memory CD45RA+ cells. Measured with immunoSEQ multiplex PCR; TCRdb has only the in-frame clones, and not every one. The table shows about 2 million clones, with roughly 95% occurring only once. This clonotype was sampled from a man aged 18 to 30 in good health. The sample was naive CD8+ T cells sorted from blood. The rearrangement uses TRBV4-1 and TRBJ1-1; 9 nucleotides align to TRBD1. The CDR3 DNA follows: TGCGCCAGCAGCCTGACAGGGGGGGACACTGAAGCTTTCTTT. Protein sequence: CASSLTGGDTEAFF.